A single sample gave rise to the 3 T cell receptor beta chains below, sequenced in a study of T cell changes during pregnancy in multiple sclerosis. Assay: immunoSEQ multiplex PCR; the TCRdb copy retains only in-frame clones and omits some. The table lists approximately 88,000 clones, roughly 93% of them singletons. The source material was peripheral blood, sampled in the third trimester of pregnancy. The receptors here all came from a female donor with multiple sclerosis, enrolled in a pregnancy study.

This rearrangement joins TRBV7-8 to TRBJ2-3, with a tentative D call TRBD1 (8 bases). This CDR3 has 17 amino acids. Germline V gene lookup returns CDR1 SGHVS and CDR2 FQNEAQ. V was cut by 1 base and J by 3 bases, with 17 bases left in between. The chain's CDR3 is CASSLDPTGGGTDTQYF. In nucleotides, the CDR3 is TGTGCCAGCAGCTTAGATCCCACAGGGGGGGGAACAGATACGCAGTATTTT. Looking up the rest from reference TRBV7-8 and TRBJ2-3 gives the full variable domain: GAGVSQSPRYKVAKRGQDVALRCDPISGHVSLFWYQQALGQGPEFLTYFQNEAQLDKSGLPSDRFFAERPEGSVSTLKIQRTQQEDSAVYLCASSLDPTGGGTDTQYFGPGTRLTVL.

The gene calls are TRBV18 and TRBJ2-2, with a weak D call TRBD2 (6 bases). This CDR3 contains 15 residues. Germline V gene sequence: CDR1 KGHSH, CDR2 LQKENI. V was trimmed by 3 bases and J by 1 base, leaving 9 bases between them. Written as DNA, the CDR3 is TGTGCCAGCTCACCGGGACTTGAGAACACCGGGGAGCTGTTTTTT. This encodes CASSPGLENTGELFF.

V gene TRBV5-5 combines with J gene TRBJ1-1; D remains unclear. Per germline, CDR1 SGHKS and CDR2 YYEKEE (reference sequence). The CDR3 is 12 residues long. V gave up 3 bases and J gave up 1 base, with 4 bases separating them. Here the CDR3 DNA reads TGTGCCAGCAGCTCAGGGAACACTGAAGCTTTCTTT. It specifies CASSSGNTEAFF.